Shown below are 9 T cell receptor beta chains from a single sample sequenced in a study of T cells in Graves' hyperthyroidism and ophthalmopathy. Amplified TCR beta CDR3 regions derived from RNA transcripts. The study used the HTBI primer set for a first-round RT-PCR of the TCR CDR3. TCRdb re-analysed the multiplex PCR reads in MiXCR, keeping a single row per CDR3 protein. This table holds roughly 380,000 distinct CDR3 sequences, over 11% found once. Sequencing was carried out using blood. These receptors were taken from a woman in her sixties with Graves' hyperthyroidism.

This rearrangement joins TRBV10-3 to TRBJ1-1; a possible D gene is TRBD1 (5 bases). Germline V gene data show CDR1 as ENHRY and CDR2 as SYGVKD. V was cut by 6 bases and J by 1 base, with 9 bases left in between. CDR3 length: 13 amino acids. The CDR3 DNA reads as TGTGCCATCAGACGGGACGAGAACACTGAAGCTTTCTTT. Amino acids: CAIRRDENTEAFF.

This clonotype has a handful of counts. The chain has TRBV6-1 and TRBJ2-2, with 9 nucleotides matching TRBD2. CDR1 and CDR2 from the germline V gene are MNHNS and SASEGT. After removal of 6 bases from V and 4 bases from J, the junction contained 6 bases not matched to a gene. This CDR3 comprises 15 residues. The CDR3: CASRRLAEATGELFF. The CDR3 DNA is TGTGCCAGCAGGAGACTAGCGGAGGCCACCGGGGAGCTGTTTTTT.

This clonotype was detected ten times or more. The chain uses TRBV5-1 and TRBJ1-1; D is unclear. This CDR3 comprises 15 residues. V was cut by 0 bases and J by 1 base, with 10 bases left in between. The V gene's germline CDR1 is SGHRS and CDR2 YFSETQ. The CDR3 loop reads CASSLVNTWNTEAFF. The CDR3 DNA sequence: TGCGCCAGCAGCTTGGTGAACACGTGGAACACTGAAGCTTTCTTT.

This rearrangement joins TRBV9 to TRBJ2-7; TRBD1 matches at 8 bases. V lost 4 bases to trimming and J lost 2 bases; unmatched junction nucleotides: 8. CDR1 and CDR2 from the germline V gene are SGDLS and YYNGEE. There are 15 residues in the CDR3. CDR3 DNA sequence: TGTGCCAGCAGCTCACCCGGGACAGGAGCCTACGAGCAGTACTTC. It is translated as CASSSPGTGAYEQYF.

The V call is TRBV7-3, the J call TRBJ2-5, with D tentatively TRBD2 (6 bases). Trimming removed 5 bases from V and 1 base from J, with 11 bases in between. From germline, CDR1 is SGHTA and CDR2 FQGTGA. CDR3 size: 14 residues. The CDR3 bases are TGTGCCAGCAGCCCCCACGGGGGCCAAGAGACCCAGTACTTC. It translates to CASSPHGGQETQYF. The variable domain in full, with the rest retrieved from reference TRBV7-3 and TRBJ2-5, is GAGVSQTPSNKVTEKGKYVELRCDPISGHTALYWYRQSLGQGPEFLIYFQGTGAADDSGLPNDRFFAVRPEGSVSTLKIQRTERGDSAVYLCASSPHGGQETQYFGPGTRLLVL.

Note on this clonotype: A much larger clone differs from this one at a single base, so this may be a read error. This chain links TRBV15 with TRBJ2-1; D is perhaps TRBD2 (6 bases). Germline V CDR1 and CDR2: LNHNV, YYDKDF (reference sequence). The V end was cut by 0 bases, the J end by 0 bases, with 6 bases between. The CDR3 runs 15 residues. The CDR3 protein is CATSRDSGSYNEQFF. CDR3 coding DNA: TGTGCCACCAGCAGAGATAGCGGCTCCTACAATGAGCAGTTCTTC. Based on the CDR3 plus reference TRBV15 and TRBJ2-1, the full variable domain is DAMVIQNPRYQVTQFGKPVTLSCSQTLNHNVMYWYQQKSSQAPKLLFHYYDKDFNNEADTPDNFQSRRPNTSFCFLDIRSPGLGDTAMYLCATSRDSGSYNEQFFGPGTRLTVL.

This clonotype was seen a few times. This chain uses TRBV11-3 with TRBJ2-1, with 13 bases lining up with TRBD2. The V segment lost 4 bases and the J segment 3 bases; nucleotides outside the gene matches: 3. CDR1 and CDR2 (germline): SGHNT, YENEEA. The CDR3 totals 16 residues. The CDR3 DNA reads as TGTGCCAGCAGCTCCGGGACTAGCGGGAACTACAATGAGCAGTTCTTC. Its translation: CASSSGTSGNYNEQFF.

The V and J genes are TRBV12-3 or TRBV12-4 and TRBJ2-7; 12 positions agree with TRBD1. The CDR3 is 15 residues long. V shed 5 bases and J 5 bases; nucleotides not matched to a gene: 7. The CDR3: CASSPAGQGADEQYF. The CDR3, as DNA: TGTGCCAGCAGTCCGGCGGGACAGGGGGCTGACGAGCAGTACTTC.

In this sample, this clonotype turned up many times. V and J are TRBV12-3 or TRBV12-4 and TRBJ2-3; TRBD1 matches 9 bases. J gave up 4 bases and V 6 bases, and 8 bases lay outside the gene matches. This CDR3 has 15 residues. CDR3 sequence reads: CASSPGTGSPDTQYF. CDR3 in DNA: TGTGCCAGCAGCCCCGGGACAGGGTCCCCAGATACGCAGTATTTT.